The 10 T cell receptor beta chains below all came from one sample that was sequenced in a study of T cell responses to AZD1222 COVID-19 vaccine. Assay used: immunoSEQ multiplex PCR; TCRdb lists only in-frame clones, some missing. The sample includes roughly 180,000 clones, approximately 91% of them seen just once. This sample comprised peripheral blood, obtained on day 0 of AZD1222 vaccination. These receptors came from an adult in good health.

V and J are TRBV7-2 and TRBJ2-1; maybe TRBD1 (5 bases). Trimming shortened V by 2 bases and J by 6 bases, and 17 bases separated the two germline ends. CDR1 is SGHTA and CDR2 is FQGNSA in the germline V gene. The CDR3 length is 16 residues. CDR3 in amino acids: CASSLHQGISANEQFF. The CDR3, as DNA: TGTGCCAGCAGCTTACACCAGGGAATATCAGCCAATGAGCAGTTCTTC.

This chain joins TRBV5-8 and TRBJ1-6; 7 nucleotides line up with TRBD1. Unmatched junction bases numbered 11, after V lost 3 bases and J lost 8 bases. Germline CDR1 and CDR2: SGHTS and YDEGEE. This CDR3 contains 16 residues. As DNA, the CDR3 is TGTGCCAGCAGCTCAGGATACAGGGGTTTGGATTCACCCCTCCACTTT. Its protein is CASSSGYRGLDSPLHF.

The chain recombines TRBV19 with TRBJ2-3; 9 bases fit TRBD1. Germline trimming cut 1 base from V and 4 bases from J; bases unmatched to any gene: 6. The germline V gene encodes CDR1 LNHDA and CDR2 SQIVND (reference sequence). There are 16 residues in the CDR3. The CDR3 DNA sequence: TGTGCCAGTAGTATAGTCGCCGGGACAGGGCCAGATACGCAGTATTTT. This translates into CASSIVAGTGPDTQYF.

The chain is built from TRBV6-1 and TRBJ2-2; D is unresolved. Per the germline V gene, CDR1 is MNHNS and CDR2 is SASEGT. Trimming stripped 0 bases from V and 6 bases from J, with 11 bases between. This CDR3 contains 15 residues. Here the CDR3 reads CASSEAGPLPGELFF. CDR3 coding DNA: TGTGCCAGCAGTGAAGCTGGACCACTTCCCGGGGAGCTGTTTTTT.

This sequence joins TRBV7-3 and TRBJ2-1; TRBD2 matches at 14 bases. The junction had 0 bases not matched to a gene; V was cut back by 3 bases and J by 8 bases. Germline V gene lookup returns CDR1 SGHTA and CDR2 FQGTGA. This CDR3 is built from 14 residues. The CDR3 loop reads CASSLGLAGDEQFF. The CDR3 DNA is TGTGCCAGCAGCTTGGGACTAGCGGGAGATGAGCAGTTCTTC.

The chain couples TRBV4-3 to TRBJ1-1; weak D call: TRBD1 (5 bases). This CDR3 is built from 15 residues. Germline assignment: CDR1 LGHNA and CDR2 YSLEER. V lost 8 bases and J 1 base, leaving 17 bases between the germline ends. CDR3 coding DNA: TGCGCCAGCGGGGCGAACACAGGCGGGAACACTGAAGCTTTCTTT. Translated, it gives CASGANTGGNTEAFF.

This clone was seen a single time. The J gene is TRBJ2-5, the V gene TRBV7-9, with 13 nucleotides matching TRBD2. CDR3 length: 18 amino acids. CDR1 and CDR2 from the germline V gene are SEHNR and FQNEAQ (reference sequence). V trimming: 5 bases; J trimming: 5 bases; junction bases outside the gene matches: 14. The CDR3 bases are TGTGCCAGCAGCCGGGGACTAGCGGGACGACGGACGGGGGAGACCCAGTACTTC. It specifies CASSRGLAGRRTGETQYF.

The chain recombines TRBV30 with TRBJ2-1; D is possibly TRBD2 (5 bases). The CDR3 spans 12 residues. Trimming shortened V by 2 bases and J by 10 bases, and 12 bases separated the two germline ends. The germline V gene has CDR1 GTSNPN and CDR2 SVGIG (reference sequence). The CDR3 loop reads CAWSLGAYEQFF. DNA of the CDR3: TGTGCCTGGAGTTTGGGAGCGTACGAGCAGTTCTTC. The complete variable domain, with remaining parts taken from reference TRBV30 and TRBJ2-1, reads SQTIHQWPATLVQPVGSPLSLECTVEGTSNPNLYWYRQAAGRGLQLLFYSVGIGQISSEVPQNLSASRPQDRQFILSSKKLLLSDSGFYLCAWSLGAYEQFFGPGTRLTVL.

The sample holds a few counts of this clone. This chain links TRBV7-8 with TRBJ2-2, with 9 positions matching TRBD1. The CDR3 contains 16 residues. Germline CDR1 reads SGHVS; CDR2 reads FQNEAQ. The V and J ends lost 4 bases and 4 bases, in that order; junction bases with no gene match: 7. The CDR3 here is CASSSTGTGPTGELFF. The DNA of the CDR3 is TGTGCCAGCAGCTCGACCGGGACAGGGCCCACCGGGGAGCTGTTTTTT.

This chain connects TRBV5-4 to TRBJ2-7; TRBD1 is a possible D gene (5 bases). Trimming stripped 5 bases from V and 5 bases from J, with 17 bases between. This CDR3 spans 14 amino acids. Germline CDR1 SGHNT, CDR2 YYREEE (reference sequence). CDR3 sequence reads: CASSWNLGPNEQYF. The CDR3 bases are TGTGCCAGCAGTTGGAACCTGGGGCCTAACGAGCAGTACTTC.